The next 7 T cell receptor beta chains were all read from a single sample in a study of T cell responses to AZD1222 COVID-19 vaccine (dated by TCRdb to the early 2020s). The intended sense of this specimen's time point label: baseline before first vaccination. The method was the immunoSEQ multiplex PCR assay. TCRdb took this table from immuneACCESS and kept in-frame rearrangements with V and J called. Such tables lack part of the clones; where checked against another copy, unresolved V genes explain under half of the gap, and the rest is unexplained. This sample is represented by fewer than 150,000 clones; just over 85% of them were singletons. Clones ranked in the top ten supply 7.6% of the sample. Sample: peripheral blood, taken on day 0 of AZD1222 vaccination. The receptors stem from an adult in good health.

The J gene is TRBJ1-1, the V gene TRBV19; the D is unclear. Germline-derived CDR1 and CDR2 are LNHDA and SQIVND (reference sequence). V gave up 7 bases and J gave up 0 bases, with 15 bases separating them. This CDR3 comprises 15 residues. The CDR3 region has the DNA TGTGCCAGTAAGATATCCGAGACGGTGAACACTGAAGCTTTCTTT. Amino acid sequence: CASKISETVNTEAFF.

The rearrangement joins TRBV9 to TRBJ2-7; the D call may be TRBD1 or TRBD2 (6 bases each). The CDR3 loop spans 16 amino acids. Trimming pared 4 bases from V and 5 bases from J, leaving 22 bases between. Germline V CDR1 and CDR2: SGDLS, YYNGEE. CDR3 region: CASSTLGGSLQNEQYF. The CDR3 coding sequence is TGTGCCAGCAGCACCCTGGGGGGCAGTTTGCAAAACGAGCAGTACTTC.

This clone is a singleton in its sample. This chain joins TRBV4-3 and TRBJ2-7, with D possibly being TRBD1 (5 bases). CDR3 length: 13 amino acids. V lost 0 bases to trimming and J lost 5 bases, with 8 bases between them. Looked up from germline, CDR1 is LGHNA and CDR2 is YSLEER. CDR3 loop: CASSQEVRDEQYF. CDR3 DNA: TGCGCCAGCAGCCAAGAAGTCAGGGACGAGCAGTACTTC.

This chain uses TRBV5-6 with TRBJ1-1, with TRBD1 as a possible D gene (6 bases). Trimming left V 1 base short and J 11 bases short, with 12 bases between. From germline, CDR1 is SGHDT and CDR2 YYEEEE. The CDR3 runs to 12 residues. The CDR3 DNA reads TGTGCCAGCAGCTTGAGGGGGGGTTTTGCTTTCTTT. This codes for CASSLRGGFAFF.

This clone was seen more than once but under ten times. The gene calls are TRBV5-4 and TRBJ2-7; 8 bases fit TRBD2. V lost 4 bases, J lost 0 bases, and 9 bases stayed unmatched. This CDR3 has 16 residues. The V gene's germline CDR1 is SGHNT and CDR2 YYREEE (reference sequence). The chain's CDR3 is CASSRLGSGGSYEQYF. For the CDR3, the DNA is TGTGCCAGCAGCCGCCTGGGGAGCGGGGGCTCCTACGAGCAGTACTTC.

This chain connects TRBV7-2 to TRBJ2-7; 8 positions agree with TRBD1. V shed 1 base and J 7 bases; nucleotides not matched to a gene: 9. Germline assignment: CDR1 SGHTA and CDR2 FQGNSA. CDR3 length: 15 residues. The CDR3 sequence is CASSLDGAGGREQYF. The CDR3 DNA reads TGTGCCAGCAGCTTAGACGGGGCAGGGGGCAGGGAGCAGTACTTC.

In its sample, this clone was seen once. The rearrangement joins TRBV6-2 or TRBV6-3 to TRBJ1-1; D might be TRBD1 (6 bases). The V gene lost 2 bases and the J gene lost 4 bases, with 17 bases spanning the gap. CDR1 is MNHEY and CDR2 is SVGEGT in the germline V gene. The CDR3 is 16 amino acids. CDR3 region: CASSYPPSGDPTEAFF. CDR3 sequence (DNA): TGTGCCAGCAGTTACCCCCCCTCAGGGGACCCCACTGAAGCTTTCTTT.